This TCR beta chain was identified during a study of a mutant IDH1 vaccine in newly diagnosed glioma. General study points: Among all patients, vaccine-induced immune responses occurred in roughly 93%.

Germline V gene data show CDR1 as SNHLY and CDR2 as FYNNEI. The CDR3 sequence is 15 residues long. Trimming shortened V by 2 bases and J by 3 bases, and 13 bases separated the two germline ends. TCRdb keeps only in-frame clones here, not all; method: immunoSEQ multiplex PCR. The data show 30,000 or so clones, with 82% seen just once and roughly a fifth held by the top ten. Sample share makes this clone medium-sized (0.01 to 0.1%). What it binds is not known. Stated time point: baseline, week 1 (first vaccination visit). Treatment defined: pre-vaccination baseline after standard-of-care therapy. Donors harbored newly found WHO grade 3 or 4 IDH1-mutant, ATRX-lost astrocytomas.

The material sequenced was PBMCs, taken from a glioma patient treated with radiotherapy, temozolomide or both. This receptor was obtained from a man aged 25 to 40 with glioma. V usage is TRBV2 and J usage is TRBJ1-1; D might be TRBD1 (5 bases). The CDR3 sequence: CASSELWGGYTEAFF. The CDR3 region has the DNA TGTGCCAGCAGTGAATTATGGGGGGGTTACACTGAAGCTTTCTTT. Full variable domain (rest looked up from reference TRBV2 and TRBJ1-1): EPEVTQTPSHQVTQMGQEVILRCVPISNHLYFYWYRQILGQKVEFLVSFYNNEISEKSEIFDDQFSVERPDGSNFTLKIRSTKLEDSAMYFCASSELWGGYTEAFFGQGTRLTVV.